These 19 T cell receptor beta chains came from one sample sequenced in a study of blood T cell repertoires in COVID-19. This table comes from immunoSEQ multiplex PCR, and its TCRdb copy is limited to in-frame clones, with some not included. The table shows about 350,000 clones, with about 90% occurring only once. The sequenced sample consisted of PBMCs or T cells enriched from blood (not recorded which). The receptor source for this set is a woman aged 25 to 45 who had recovered from COVID-19.

The chain employs TRBV9 and TRBJ2-3; 11 nucleotides match TRBD1. The germline V gene encodes CDR1 SGDLS and CDR2 YYNGEE. V lost 3 bases, J lost 3 bases, and 6 bases stayed unmatched. The length of the CDR3 is 16 residues. CDR3 residues: CASSAGQGVGTDTQYF. The DNA for the CDR3 is TGTGCCAGCAGCGCGGGACAGGGGGTTGGTACAGATACGCAGTATTTT.

The chain carries TRBV19 and TRBJ1-6, with TRBD1 as a possible D gene (6 bases). CDR1 and CDR2 from the germline V gene are LNHDA and SQIVND (reference sequence). There are 15 residues in the CDR3. V dropped 7 bases and J dropped 9 bases, with 19 bases sitting between them. The CDR3 sequence: CASTLKQGSSSPLHF. In nucleotides, the CDR3 is TGTGCCAGTACACTCAAGCAGGGGTCTAGTTCACCCCTCCACTTT.

This clone was found once. This rearrangement joins TRBV7-9 to TRBJ2-4; D unclear. Per germline, CDR1 SEHNR and CDR2 FQNEAQ (reference sequence). The CDR3 consists of 14 residues. V lost 5 bases, J lost 0 bases, and 8 bases lay in between. Here the CDR3 reads CASSVFLAKNIQYF. CDR3 coding DNA: TGTGCCAGCAGCGTTTTCCTAGCCAAAAACATTCAGTACTTC.

This clone was recorded only once. The chain joins TRBV6-5 to TRBJ1-5; no reliable D call. The V gene lost 6 bases and the J gene lost 1 base, with 10 bases spanning the gap. The germline gives CDR1 MNHEY, CDR2 SVGAGI. The CDR3 is made up of 14 amino acids. This chain's CDR3 is CASRGDTSNQPQHF. CDR3 sequence (DNA): TGTGCCAGCAGGGGAGACACCAGCAATCAGCCCCAGCATTTT.

J is TRBJ2-5 and V is TRBV28; 10 nucleotides agree with TRBD2. CDR3 size: 18 residues. The germline gives CDR1 MDHEN, CDR2 SYDVKM. Losses at the gene ends were 4 bases for V and 2 bases for J; bases not matched to a gene: 13. This CDR3 is CASSSPPSGGTNQETQYF. The CDR3 nucleotides are TGTGCCAGCAGTTCCCCGCCTAGCGGGGGCACAAATCAAGAGACCCAGTACTTC.

The chain is built from TRBV2 and TRBJ1-5; a possible D gene is TRBD1 (5 bases). From germline, CDR1 is SNHLY and CDR2 FYNNEI. The CDR3 loop spans 14 amino acids. Trimming shortened V by 10 bases and J by 6 bases, and 19 bases separated the two germline ends. The CDR3 bases are TGTGCCACCGCGTGGGGGGAGTCGCGTCAGCCCCAGCATTTT. Its protein is CATAWGESRQPQHF.

The rearrangement joins TRBV11-2 to TRBJ1-1; weak D call: TRBD1 (6 bases). The CDR3 sequence is 16 residues long. V lost 5 bases and J 1 base, leaving 17 bases between the germline ends. In germline, CDR1 is SGHAT, CDR2 FQNNGV. The CDR3 sequence is CASSHWGLGANTEAFF. The CDR3 DNA sequence: TGTGCCAGCAGCCACTGGGGGCTGGGGGCGAACACTGAAGCTTTCTTT.

This rearrangement joins TRBV6-1 to TRBJ2-7; a possible D gene is TRBD2 (5 bases). The V end was cut by 2 bases, the J end by 6 bases, with 14 bases between. There are 14 residues in the CDR3. Germline lookup yields CDR1 MNHNS and CDR2 SASEGT. In nucleotides, the CDR3 is TGTGCCAGCAGTGAAAGGCCGCCCCGGGGCGAGCAGTACTTC. This gives the protein CASSERPPRGEQYF.

This clone showed up just once. This sequence joins TRBV4-1 and TRBJ2-7; 8 nucleotides line up with TRBD2. This CDR3 is 16 amino acids long. CDR1 MGHRA and CDR2 YSYEKL come from the germline V gene. The V gene end was trimmed by 2 bases and the J gene end by 3 bases; junction bases not matched to a gene: 9. Here the CDR3 DNA reads TGCGCCAGCAGCCAAATGCCTAGCGGGTTTTACTACGAGCAGTACTTC. Encoded protein: CASSQMPSGFYYEQYF.

The rearrangement uses TRBV27 and TRBJ1-1; D uncertain. V gave up 3 bases and J gave up 5 bases, with 19 bases separating them. The V gene's germline CDR1 is MNHEY and CDR2 SMNVEV (reference sequence). This CDR3 spans 16 amino acids. The CDR3 coding sequence is TGTGCCAGCAGTTTTGAGGGCCGTGGGCCGAAAACTGAAGCTTTCTTT. Its protein is CASSFEGRGPKTEAFF.

The chain couples TRBV19 to TRBJ2-1; a possible D gene is TRBD2 (6 bases). Germline V gene lookup returns CDR1 LNHDA and CDR2 SQIVND (reference sequence). V was pared by 5 bases and J by 10 bases, with 15 bases between. The CDR3 is 13 amino acids. CDR3 sequence: CASSYPGLGEQFF. The CDR3 nucleotides are TGTGCCAGTAGTTACCCGGGACTTGGAGAGCAGTTCTTC.

V and J are TRBV7-2 and TRBJ1-5, with TRBD1 matching over 8 bases. Germline V lookup: CDR1 SGHTA, CDR2 FQGNSA. After removal of 5 bases from V and 5 bases from J, the junction contained 2 bases not matched to a gene. The length of the CDR3 is 13 residues. The CDR3, as DNA: TGTGCCAGCAGCCCGACAGGGGATCAGCCCCAGCATTTT. Encoded protein: CASSPTGDQPQHF.

The V call is TRBV13, the J call TRBJ1-2; 8 bases line up with TRBD1. The CDR3 loop spans 16 amino acids. Trimming took 5 bases from V and 5 from J; bases not matched to a gene: 13. Germline V gene lookup returns CDR1 PRHDT and CDR2 FYEKMQ (reference sequence). CDR3 protein: CASSLEGQGPLYGYTF. The CDR3 coding sequence is TGTGCCAGCAGCCTAGAAGGACAGGGCCCGCTATATGGCTACACCTTC.

The sample holds one count of this clone. The J gene is TRBJ1-5, the V gene TRBV18; D may be TRBD1 (5 bases). The germline V gene has CDR1 KGHSH and CDR2 LQKENI. Trimming left V 4 bases short and J 5 bases short, with 9 bases between. The CDR3 loop spans 13 amino acids. CDR3 protein: CASSQGWDQPQHF. Written as DNA, the CDR3 is TGTGCCAGCTCACAGGGGTGGGATCAGCCCCAGCATTTT.

CDR3 sequence (DNA): TGTGCCAGCAGCTCCGGGACAGGGGTTGTGAACACTGAAGCTTTCTTT. It specifies CASSSGTGVVNTEAFF. The chain joins TRBV5-8 to TRBJ1-1, with TRBD1 matching over 10 bases. V gave up 3 bases and J gave up 0 bases; unmatched junction bases: 5. CDR1 and CDR2 from the germline V gene are SGHTS and YDEGEE. The CDR3 runs 16 residues.

V usage is TRBV30 and J usage is TRBJ1-3; perhaps TRBD1 as D (6 bases). The CDR3 covers 13 residues. V gave up 6 bases and J gave up 2 bases, with 11 bases separating them. CDR1 and CDR2 from the germline V gene are GTSNPN and SVGIG (reference sequence). The CDR3 nucleotides are TGTGCCTGCGAGGGGGGGGCTGGAAACACCATATATTTT. It translates to CACEGGAGNTIYF.

This clone was seen a single time. This chain joins TRBV18 and TRBJ2-5, with 11 bases identical to TRBD2. This CDR3 is built from 18 residues. Unmatched junction bases numbered 11, after V lost 0 bases and J lost 5 bases. Per the germline V gene, CDR1 is KGHSH and CDR2 is LQKENI. In DNA, the CDR3 is TGTGCCAGCTCACCACCCCCCCTAGCGGGGGGTCGGAGGGAGACCCAGTACTTC. It codes for CASSPPPLAGGRRETQYF. The variable domain in full, with the rest retrieved from reference TRBV18 and TRBJ2-5, is NAGVMQNPRHLVRRRGQEARLRCSPMKGHSHVYWYRQLPEEGLKFMVYLQKENIIDESGMPKERFSAEFPKEGPSILRIQQVVRGDSAAYFCASSPPPLAGGRRETQYFGPGTRLLVL.

The chain recombines TRBV29-1 with TRBJ2-4, with TRBD2 matching over 11 bases. The trim removed 5 bases at V and 0 bases at J, leaving 12 bases unmatched. Germline V gene lookup returns CDR1 SQVTM and CDR2 ANQGSEA. The CDR3 has 18 residues. Here the CDR3 reads CSVSGLAGGHLAKNIQYF. The CDR3 DNA reads TGCAGCGTTTCGGGGCTAGCGGGGGGCCATTTAGCCAAAAACATTCAGTACTTC.

The rearrangement uses TRBV7-8 and TRBJ2-3; TRBD2 aligns across 8 bases. J gave up 0 bases and V 4 bases, and 6 bases lay outside the gene matches. The CDR3 runs to 16 residues. Germline-derived CDR1 and CDR2 are SGHVS and FQNEAQ. The CDR3 DNA is TGTGCCAGCAGCTCGCGAGCGGGGGCTAGCACAGATACGCAGTATTTT. Its protein product is CASSSRAGASTDTQYF.